The rows below give T cell receptor beta chains drawn from one sample of a study of cytomegalovirus exposure and HLA in healthy donors. Clones were sequenced by immunoSEQ multiplex PCR, and TCRdb holds only the in-frame ones, with some missing. There are 200,000 to 250,000 clones in the sample; around 86% occur only once, and 2.7% lies in the top ten. Sequenced input: PBMCs. The receptors come from a middle-aged woman in good health and CMV-seronegative. Both conserved end residues are part of each CDR3. D genes are given only for firm matches. Part of the rows lack a size; the others show once, few, many or a class for expanded clones.

j_gene,abundance,v_gene,d_gene,CDR3nt,CDR3aa
TRBJ2-7,.,TRBV2,TRBD2,TGTGCCGACCGGGGGGGGAGCTCCTACGAGCAGTACTTC,CADRGGSSYEQYF
TRBJ2-3,.,TRBV7-9,.,TGTGCCAGCAGTCGCGACACATCAAAGTCCGCGGATACGCAGTATTTT,CASSRDTSKSADTQYF
TRBJ1-2,.,TRBV11-2,.,TGTGCCAGCAGCTGGGGAGTACGGGAACCGTATGGCTACACCTTC,CASSWGVREPYGYTF
TRBJ2-7,.,TRBV28,.,TGTGCCAGCAGTTCCGCCGGCTACGAGCAGTACTTC,CASSSAGYEQYF
TRBJ2-2,.,TRBV4-2,TRBD2,TGTGCCAGCAGCCGGCCTAGCGGGGACACCGGGGAGCTGTTTTTT,CASSRPSGDTGELFF
TRBJ2-1,.,TRBV15,.,TGTGCCACCAGCAGGGAGGGCGGGGAGATGAGTTACAATGAGCAGTTCTTC,CATSREGGEMSYNEQFF
TRBJ2-7,.,TRBV5-6,TRBD1,TGTGCCAGCAGCTTAAACCGGGACAGGGCCTACGAGCAGTACTTC,CASSLNRDRAYEQYF
TRBJ1-3,.,TRBV11-2,.,TGTGCCAGCAGCATGGGGTGGCAGGGTGACACCATATATTTT,CASSMGWQGDTIYF
TRBJ1-1,.,TRBV15,.,TGTGCCACCAGCAGATCCACCAGACAGGCTCTGAACACTGAAGCTTTCTTT,CATSRSTRQALNTEAFF
TRBJ2-7,.,TRBV28,.,TGTGCCAGCAGTTTAAAGACTCGCGGGCAGTACTTC,CASSLKTRGQYF
TRBJ2-1,once,TRBV10-1,TRBD2,TGCGCCAGCAGTCTAAGCGGGAGTCGGTACAATGAGCAGTTCTTC,CASSLSGSRYNEQFF